This TCR beta chain was profiled in a study of cytomegalovirus exposure and HLA in healthy donors. Study overall: T cells numbering approximately 170 million yielded 90 million to 140 million unique TCR beta sequences in an earlier analysis. Study-wide findings and caveats: As a later analysis showed, several of the most significant clusters appeared to be linked to common viral pathogens.

PCR involved 60 Vbeta and 13 Jbeta primers. Method: immunoSEQ multiplex PCR; TCRdb's copy keeps in-frame clones and lacks some. The data show tens of thousands of clones, 74% seen once. A word on this clone: Its matching antigen is unknown.

CDR3 length: 14 residues. Germline CDR1 SGDLS, CDR2 YYNGEE. The V segment lost 4 bases and the J segment 1 base; nucleotides outside the gene matches: 4. This TCR came from a woman in her twenties or thirties in good health and CMV-seropositive. Material for sequencing was PBMCs. V usage is TRBV9 and J usage is TRBJ1-1; TRBD1 aligns across 7 bases. CDR3 loop: CASSPTGPNTEAFF. CDR3 bases: TGTGCCAGCAGCCCGACAGGGCCGAACACTGAAGCTTTCTTT.